This is a list of T cell receptor beta chains from one sample in a study of cytomegalovirus exposure and HLA in healthy donors. Libraries were prepared by immunoSEQ multiplex PCR; TCRdb keeps only in-frame clonotypes and omits some of them. The sample consists of some 150,000 clones, about 89% of them appearing once. Material: PBMCs. The receptors originated from a woman between 18 and 30 years old in good health and CMV-seropositive. Both conserved end residues are part of each CDR3. Fields, in order: clone size, J gene, V gene, D gene, CDR3 protein, CDR3 DNA. A D gene is named only where the DNA matches it firmly. Only part of the rows carry a size: once, few, many, or a class if the clone is expanded.

NA,TRBJ2-5,TRBV29-1,NA,CSVAGLGQETQYF,TGCAGCGTGGCGGGACTGGGACAAGAGACCCAGTACTTC
NA,TRBJ2-3,TRBV10-3,NA,CAISDPTISTDTQYF,TGTGCCATCAGTGATCCAACAATAAGCACAGATACGCAGTATTTT
NA,TRBJ1-2,TRBV5-1,NA,CASSPGGGNYGYTF,TGCGCCAGCAGCCCGGGCGGCGGGAACTATGGCTACACCTTC
NA,TRBJ2-5,TRBV7-6,TRBD2,CASSLSGGGGETQYF,TGTGCCAGCAGCTTAAGTGGCGGGGGGGGAGAGACCCAGTACTTC
NA,TRBJ2-1,TRBV7-8,TRBD2,CASSELAGMYNEQFF,TGTGCCAGCAGCGAACTAGCGGGCATGTACAATGAGCAGTTCTTC
NA,TRBJ2-7,TRBV21-1,NA,CASSIPGLAGVNEQYF,TGTGCCAGCAGCATCCCGGGACTAGCGGGAGTTAACGAGCAGTACTTC
few,TRBJ2-3,TRBV29-1,NA,CSVETTIKDTQYF,TGCAGCGTTGAAACTACCATTAAAGATACGCAGTATTTT
NA,TRBJ1-1,TRBV19,TRBD1,CASSVRQGAAEAFF,TGTGCCAGTAGTGTGCGACAGGGGGCTGCTGAAGCTTTCTTT
NA,TRBJ2-3,TRBV27,NA,CASTGQRVFTSTDTQYF,TGTGCCAGCACCGGACAGAGGGTTTTCACTAGCACAGATACGCAGTATTTT
NA,TRBJ2-3,TRBV9,NA,CASQRLSTDTQYF,TGTGCCAGCCAACGACTGAGCACAGATACGCAGTATTTT
NA,TRBJ1-2,TRBV27,NA,CASRGSGQGGYTF,TGTGCCAGCAGGGGGTCCGGGCAGGGAGGCTACACCTTC
NA,TRBJ2-1,TRBV20-1,NA,CSVGRNNEQFF,TGCAGCGTCGGGAGAAACAATGAGCAGTTCTTC
NA,TRBJ2-2,TRBV11-2,NA,CASSPMGGASTGELFF,TGTGCCAGCAGCCCGATGGGGGGGGCGAGTACCGGGGAGCTGTTTTTT
NA,TRBJ1-1,TRBV28,NA,CASSPGSPLPEAFF,TGTGCCAGCAGCCCGGGGAGCCCCCTCCCTGAAGCTTTCTTT
NA,TRBJ1-2,TRBV4-3,TRBD1,CASSQEPGQGIYGYTF,TGCGCCAGCAGTCAAGAGCCGGGACAGGGTATCTATGGCTACACCTTC